One sample yielded the 16 T cell receptor beta chains listed below, sequenced in a study of T cell responses to AZD1222 COVID-19 vaccine. The assay was immunoSEQ multiplex PCR, and TCRdb's table has in-frame clones only and misses some. The sample shows about 140,000 clones, more than 85% of them seen only once. The material sequenced was peripheral blood, taken 28 days after the second AZD1222 dose. Receptor source: an adult who received the AZD1222 COVID-19 vaccine.

The V call is TRBV6-5, the J call TRBJ2-3; 8 bases map to TRBD1. Germline CDR1 and CDR2: MNHEY and SVGAGI. The CDR3 totals 14 residues. The V gene end was trimmed by 6 bases and the J gene end by 7 bases; junction bases not matched to a gene: 9. The CDR3 nucleotides read TGTGCCAGCAGGTGGCCAGGGGGCGATCATACGCAGTATTTT. Protein product: CASRWPGGDHTQYF.

This chain uses TRBV19 with TRBJ1-1, with a weak D call TRBD1 (6 bases). This CDR3 has 13 amino acids. Trimming pared 3 bases from V and 5 bases from J, leaving 10 bases between. Looked up from germline, CDR1 is LNHDA and CDR2 is SQIVND (reference sequence). The CDR3 spells CASSIRGRTEAFF. DNA for the CDR3: TGTGCCAGTAGTATCAGGGGTAGGACTGAAGCTTTCTTT.

This rearrangement joins TRBV28 to TRBJ1-2; no clear D. The CDR3 length is 13 residues. Trimming shortened V by 6 bases and J by 5 bases, and 13 bases separated the two germline ends. Germline V lookup: CDR1 MDHEN, CDR2 SYDVKM. CDR3 residues: CASSVEKLYGYTF. CDR3 bases: TGTGCCAGCAGCGTCGAGAAATTATATGGCTACACCTTC.

This chain links TRBV7-8 with TRBJ2-3; no definite D call. The V end was cut by 2 bases, the J end by 3 bases, with 12 bases between. Germline lookup yields CDR1 SGHVS and CDR2 FQNEAQ. The CDR3 sequence is 15 residues long. DNA of the CDR3: TGTGCCAGCAGCTTAACTTCAGCCGAGACAGATACGCAGTATTTT. This gives the protein CASSLTSAETDTQYF.

The gene calls are TRBV7-9 and TRBJ2-3, with D possibly being TRBD1 (6 bases). CDR1 and CDR2 from the germline V gene are SEHNR and FQNEAQ (reference sequence). CDR3 length: 15 amino acids. Trimming pared 0 bases from V and 1 base from J, leaving 8 bases between. The DNA for the CDR3 is TGTGCCAGCAGCTTAGCGGGGGCCCGCACAGATACGCAGTATTTT. This sequence encodes CASSLAGARTDTQYF. The whole variable domain, remainder taken from reference TRBV7-9 and TRBJ2-3, is DTGVSQNPRHKITKRGQNVTFRCDPISEHNRLYWYRQTLGQGPEFLTYFQNEAQLEKSRLLSDRFSAERPKGSFSTLEIQRTEQGDSAMYLCASSLAGARTDTQYFGPGTRLTVL.

The chain couples TRBV19 to TRBJ2-6; D not certain. The CDR3 runs 15 residues. Germline CDR1 LNHDA, CDR2 SQIVND (reference sequence). The ends were cut back, 7 bases at V and 1 base at J, with 11 bases in the middle. In DNA, the CDR3 is TGTGCCAGTACAGGATTTCTATCTGGGGCCAACGTCCTGACTTTC. Translated, it gives CASTGFLSGANVLTF.

The rearrangement links TRBV7-9 to TRBJ2-2; no definite D call. Germline CDR1 reads SEHNR; CDR2 reads FQNEAQ (reference sequence). The CDR3 extends over 14 amino acids. Trimming stripped 1 base from V and 6 bases from J, with 9 bases between. CDR3 sequence reads: CASSLDKAPGELFF. As DNA, the CDR3 is TGTGCCAGCAGCTTAGACAAGGCCCCCGGGGAGCTGTTTTTT.

The CDR3 here is CASSLGDSLLYSNQPQHF. The CDR3 DNA reads as TGTGCCAGCAGCTTAGGGGACAGCCTCCTTTACAGCAATCAGCCCCAGCATTTT. This chain connects TRBV7-2 to TRBJ1-5, with 7 bases matching TRBD1. The J segment lost 1 base and the V segment lost 1 base, leaving 10 bases of the junction unmatched. Germline CDR1 is SGHTA and CDR2 is FQGNSA. This CDR3 has 18 residues.

V usage is TRBV7-9 and J usage is TRBJ2-7, with TRBD2 matching 8 bases. From germline, CDR1 is SEHNR and CDR2 FQNEAQ (reference sequence). Trimming cost V 4 bases and J 0 bases; bases outside gene matches: 5. The CDR3 is 15 amino acids. The CDR3 coding sequence is TGTGCCAGCAGCTCCCGGGGGGGGTTCTCCTACGAGCAGTACTTC. This translates into CASSSRGGFSYEQYF.

The V gene is TRBV2, the J gene TRBJ1-2; D call uncertain. Germline V CDR1 and CDR2: SNHLY, FYNNEI. CDR3 size: 13 residues. V was trimmed by 8 bases and J by 4 bases, leaving 14 bases between them. The CDR3 sequence is CASVIGSGYGYTF. For the CDR3, the DNA is TGTGCCAGCGTTATAGGGTCGGGCTATGGCTACACCTTC. The complete variable domain, with remaining parts taken from reference TRBV2 and TRBJ1-2, reads EPEVTQTPSHQVTQMGQEVILRCVPISNHLYFYWYRQILGQKVEFLVSFYNNEISEKSEIFDDQFSVERPDGSNFTLKIRSTKLEDSAMYFCASVIGSGYGYTFGSGTRLTVV.

CDR3 DNA: TGTGCCAGCAGCCAAGGGCCAGCTTCCTACGAGCAGTACTTC. Translation: CASSQGPASYEQYF. This rearrangement joins TRBV4-2 to TRBJ2-7; no firm D call. Germline-derived CDR1 and CDR2 are LGHNA and YNFKEQ. The V end was cut by 1 base, the J end by 1 base, with 8 bases between. This CDR3 spans 14 amino acids.

The chain has TRBV5-8 and TRBJ1-4; 9 nucleotides agree with TRBD1. V trimming: 4 bases; J trimming: 0 bases; junction bases outside the gene matches: 4. Germline loops: CDR1 SGHTS, CDR2 YDEGEE. The CDR3 has 16 amino acids. CDR3 in amino acids: CASSIGTGPTNEKLFF. CDR3 DNA sequence: TGTGCCAGCAGCATAGGGACAGGGCCAACTAATGAAAAACTGTTTTTT. The full variable domain, completed using reference TRBV5-8 and TRBJ1-4, is EAGVTQSPTHLIKTRGQQATLRCSPISGHTSVYWYQQALGLGLQFLLWYDEGEERNRGNFPPRFSGRQFPNYSSELNVNALELEDSALYLCASSIGTGPTNEKLFFGSGTQLSVL.

This clone was picked up many times. This chain connects TRBV7-8 to TRBJ2-7; D is possibly TRBD1 (5 bases). In germline, CDR1 is SGHVS, CDR2 FQNEAQ. V lost 0 bases to trimming and J lost 5 bases, with 17 bases between them. The CDR3 covers 16 residues. CDR3 region: CASSLAPPGRENEQYF. CDR3 in DNA: TGTGCCAGCAGCTTAGCCCCCCCGGGCAGGGAAAACGAGCAGTACTTC.

J is TRBJ2-7 and V is TRBV29-1; D is undetermined. Trimming shortened V by 4 bases and J by 0 bases, and 7 bases separated the two germline ends. The CDR3 length is 12 residues. Germline V gene sequence: CDR1 SQVTM, CDR2 ANQGSEA. Here the CDR3 reads CSVVLSSYEQYF. The DNA of the CDR3 is TGCAGCGTTGTTCTGAGCTCCTACGAGCAGTACTTC.

Here the CDR3 DNA reads TGTGCCTGGAGTCCGGGTTCGGGGGGAAACACCATATATTTT. The encoded protein is CAWSPGSGGNTIYF. V usage is TRBV30 and J usage is TRBJ1-3; no clear D gene. CDR1 GTSNPN and CDR2 SVGIG come from the germline V gene (reference sequence). The CDR3 has 14 residues. V was shortened by 2 bases and J by 4 bases, with 12 bases between the two germline ends.

The chain employs TRBV2 and TRBJ1-1, with TRBD1 identical over 7 bases. This CDR3 is 14 amino acids long. Trimming at V came to 7 bases and at J to 3 bases, leaving 8 bases not matched to a gene. Germline V gene sequence: CDR1 SNHLY, CDR2 FYNNEI. The CDR3 is CASKSDRADTEAFF. CDR3 in DNA: TGTGCCAGCAAAAGTGACAGGGCAGACACTGAAGCTTTCTTT.